The 11 T cell receptor beta chains listed next were all sequenced from one sample in a study of identical twins. TCRdb passed the 5' RACE reads through MiXCR, listing each CDR3 protein once. Of about 900,000 distinct CDR3 sequences in the sample, around an eighth were seen once. These data are also associated with another study on yellow fever vaccine responses in identical twins.

The sample consisted of PBMCs. These receptor sequences come from a woman under 30 in good health.

This clonotype was seen more than once but under ten times. In DNA, the CDR3 is TGCAGTGCTAGAGCTTACGGTAGCGGGAGGGAAGAGACCCAGTACTTC. It translates to CSARAYGSGREETQYF. The chain is built from TRBV20-1 and TRBJ2-5, with TRBD2 identical over 11 bases. The CDR3 spans 16 residues. Germline loops: CDR1 DFQATT, CDR2 SNEGSKA (reference sequence). V was clipped by 1 base and J by 3 bases; unmatched bases: 7.

This clonotype was detected a few times. CDR3 residues: CASSQLQGQGPEEQFF. CDR3 in DNA: TGCGCCAGCAGCCAACTACAGGGGCAGGGGCCTGAGGAGCAGTTCTTC. The rearrangement uses TRBV4-1 and TRBJ2-1, with 7 bases that match TRBD1. The J segment lost 10 bases and the V segment lost 2 bases, leaving 14 bases of the junction unmatched. Germline V gene lookup returns CDR1 MGHRA and CDR2 YSYEKL. The CDR3 consists of 16 residues.

The V gene is TRBV20-1, the J gene TRBJ2-1; D ambiguous. CDR1 and CDR2 (germline): DFQATT, SNEGSKA (reference sequence). This CDR3 contains 15 residues. Trimming removed 5 bases at V and 0 bases at J, with 14 bases between. In DNA form, the CDR3 reads TGCAGTGCTTGGAAGGATGCCTACTCCTACAATGAGCAGTTCTTC. This sequence encodes CSAWKDAYSYNEQFF.

This clonotype was recorded many times. The chain uses TRBV9 and TRBJ1-1; no clear D. V shed 4 bases and J shed 2 bases, with 9 bases lying between them. The germline V gene has CDR1 SGDLS and CDR2 YYNGEE. The CDR3 spans 13 residues. The chain's CDR3 is CASSPEINTEAFF. The DNA for the CDR3 is TGTGCCAGCAGCCCAGAGATCAACACTGAAGCTTTCTTT.

This clonotype has at least ten counts. The V and J genes are TRBV10-3 and TRBJ2-7; 10 nucleotides match TRBD1. The V gene's germline CDR1 is ENHRY and CDR2 SYGVKD. Germline trimming cut 9 bases from V and 3 bases from J; bases unmatched to any gene: 11. The CDR3 has 15 residues. CDR3 coding DNA: TGTGCCATTAACGACCGGGACAGGGGATACTACGAGCAGTACTTC. This encodes CAINDRDRGYYEQYF.

This clonotype was detected a few times. The V gene is TRBV20-1, the J gene TRBJ2-7; D uncertain. Trimming cost V 7 bases and J 0 bases, with 13 bases left between them. Germline loops: CDR1 DFQATT, CDR2 SNEGSKA (reference sequence). The CDR3 contains 13 residues. The CDR3 DNA reads as TGCAGTGTCCCAGGTCAGGTCTCCTACGAGCAGTACTTC. The encoded protein is CSVPGQVSYEQYF.

This clonotype was detected a few times. CDR3 coding DNA: TGTGCCAGCAGCCTCCGACCCCCGGGCGGACCGCCGAGCTCCTACAATGAGCAGTTCTTC. As protein: CASSLRPPGGPPSSYNEQFF. The chain links TRBV6-2 or TRBV6-3 to TRBJ2-1; no firm D call. The length of the CDR3 is 20 residues. Trimming cost V 6 bases and J 0 bases, with 27 bases left between them. In germline, CDR1 is MNHEY, CDR2 SVGEGT.

The rearrangement uses TRBV3-1 and TRBJ1-1; D may be TRBD1 (6 bases). The CDR3 sequence is 13 residues long. Looked up from germline, CDR1 is LGHDT and CDR2 is YNNKEL (reference sequence). Trimming removed 2 bases from V and 11 bases from J, with 15 bases in between. The CDR3 loop is CASSQSSGQPAFF. The CDR3 nucleotides read TGTGCCAGCAGCCAATCATCCGGACAGCCCGCTTTCTTT.

This clonotype came up many times. The CDR3 DNA sequence: TGTGCCATCAGTGAGCCGGGAATTTCCTACGAGCAGTACTTC. It yields the protein CAISEPGISYEQYF. V and J are TRBV10-3 and TRBJ2-7; the D gene is possibly TRBD2 (5 bases). Trimming took off 2 bases at V and 1 base at J, with 9 bases between the two ends. The CDR3 is 14 residues long. CDR1 is ENHRY, CDR2 SYGVKD, per germline.

This clonotype was picked up many times. The chain recombines TRBV4-1 with TRBJ2-2, with 9 bases lining up with TRBD1. J lost 3 bases, V lost 6 bases, and 8 bases had no gene match. Germline-derived CDR1 and CDR2 are MGHRA and YSYEKL. CDR3 length equals 16 residues. The CDR3 sequence: CASSPWGDRDTGELFF. CDR3 DNA: TGCGCCAGCAGTCCCTGGGGGGACAGGGACACCGGGGAGCTGTTTTTT.

The V and J genes are TRBV5-5 and TRBJ1-2; D not resolved. CDR1 and CDR2 from the germline V gene are SGHKS and YYEKEE (reference sequence). The CDR3 length is 15 residues. Trimming removed 0 bases at V and 4 bases at J, with 13 bases between. The CDR3 region is CASSLGPQWSYGYTF. CDR3 DNA sequence: TGTGCCAGCAGCTTGGGACCCCAGTGGTCCTATGGCTACACCTTC.